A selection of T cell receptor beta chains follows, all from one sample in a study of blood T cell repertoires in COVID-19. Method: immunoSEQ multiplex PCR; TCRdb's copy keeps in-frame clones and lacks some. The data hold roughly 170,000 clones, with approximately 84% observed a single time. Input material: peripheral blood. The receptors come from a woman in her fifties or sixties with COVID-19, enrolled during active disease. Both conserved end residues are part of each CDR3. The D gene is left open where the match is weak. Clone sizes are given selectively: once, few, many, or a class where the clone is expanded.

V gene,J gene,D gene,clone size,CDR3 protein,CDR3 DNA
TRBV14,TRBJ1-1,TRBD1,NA,CASSQGRDRGLDTEAFF,TGTGCCAGCAGCCAAGGCAGGGACAGGGGTCTGGACACTGAAGCTTTCTTT
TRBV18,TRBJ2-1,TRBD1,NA,CASSPPSGGQGNEQFF,TGTGCCAGCTCACCACCATCAGGGGGCCAGGGGAATGAGCAGTTCTTC
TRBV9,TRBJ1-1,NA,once,CASSVVAGARDTEAFF,TGTGCCAGCAGCGTAGTCGCAGGGGCCAGGGACACTGAAGCTTTCTTT
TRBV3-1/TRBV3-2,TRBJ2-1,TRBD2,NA,CASSPSGAGGSYNEQFF,TGTGCCAGCAGCCCATCCGGGGCGGGGGGGTCCTACAATGAGCAGTTCTTC
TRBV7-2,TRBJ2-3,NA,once,CASSLVGHPPDTQYF,TGTGCCAGCAGCTTAGTGGGCCACCCCCCAGATACGCAGTATTTT
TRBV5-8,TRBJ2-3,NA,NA,CASSSGDFRTDTQYF,TGTGCCAGCAGCTCGGGGGACTTCCGCACAGATACGCAGTATTTT
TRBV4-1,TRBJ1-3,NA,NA,CASSQTGLPVPGNTIYF,TGCGCCAGCAGCCAGACGGGACTTCCGGTGCCTGGAAACACCATATATTTT
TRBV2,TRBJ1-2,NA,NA,CASILGGDGYTF,NA
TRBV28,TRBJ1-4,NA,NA,CASKEWGLQRGTNEKLFF,TGTGCCAGCAAGGAATGGGGGTTACAGCGGGGGACTAATGAAAAACTGTTTTTT
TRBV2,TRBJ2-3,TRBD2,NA,CASRSSGGSGGASATQYF,TGTGCCAGCAGATCCAGCGGGGGCAGTGGGGGCGCGTCGGCAACGCAGTATTTT
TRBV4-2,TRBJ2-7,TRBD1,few,CASSLGQGAAYEQYF,TGTGCCAGCAGCCTAGGACAGGGGGCGGCCTACGAGCAGTACTTC
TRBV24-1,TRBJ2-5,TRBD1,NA,CATSEDRGEQETQYF,TGTGCCACCAGTGAGGACAGGGGTGAACAGGAGACCCAGTACTTC
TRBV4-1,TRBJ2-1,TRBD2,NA,CASSQDPGLAANEQFF,TGCGCCAGCAGCCAAGACCCGGGACTAGCGGCCAATGAGCAGTTCTTC
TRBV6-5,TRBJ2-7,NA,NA,CASSYSAGVSEQYF,TGTGCCAGCAGTTACTCTGCAGGGGTTAGCGAGCAGTACTTC
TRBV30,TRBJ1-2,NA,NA,CAWSVPQGLSYGYTF,TGTGCCTGGAGTGTACCTCAGGGCTTAAGTTATGGCTACACCTTC
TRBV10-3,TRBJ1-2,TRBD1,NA,CAISEGQGNYGYTF,TGTGCCATCAGTGAGGGACAGGGAAACTATGGCTACACCTTC
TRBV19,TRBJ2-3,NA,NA,CASATSITDTQYF,TGTGCCAGTGCGACTTCCATCACAGATACGCAGTATTTT
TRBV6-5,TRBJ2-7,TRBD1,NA,CASSPGQAPYEQYF,TGTGCCAGCAGCCCGGGACAGGCGCCCTACGAGCAGTACTTC
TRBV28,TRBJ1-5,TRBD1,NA,CASVSTGDQPQHF,TGTGCCAGCGTAAGTACAGGGGACCAGCCCCAGCATTTT
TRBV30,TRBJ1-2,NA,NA,CAWSLQSGGYTF,TGTGCCTGGAGTTTACAGAGTGGGGGCTACACCTTC
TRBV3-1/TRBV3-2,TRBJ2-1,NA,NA,CASSQGQGFHNEQFF,TGTGCCAGCAGCCAAGGGCAGGGGTTCCACAATGAGCAGTTCTTC
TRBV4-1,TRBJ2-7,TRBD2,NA,CASSQDAGGTYEQYF,TGCGCCAGCAGCCAAGATGCGGGGGGCACCTACGAGCAGTACTTC
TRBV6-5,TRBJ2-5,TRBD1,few,CASRDSSGETQYF,TGTGCCAGCCGGGACAGCTCTGGGGAGACCCAGTACTTC
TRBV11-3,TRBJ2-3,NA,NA,CASSLEAGGITDTQYF,TGTGCCAGCAGCTTAGAGGCAGGGGGGATAACAGATACGCAGTATTTT
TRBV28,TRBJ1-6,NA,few,CASSLLRDNSPLHF,TGTGCCAGCAGTTTACTCAGGGATAATTCACCCCTCCACTTT
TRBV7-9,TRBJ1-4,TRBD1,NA,CASSWGQGVFEKLFF,TGTGCCAGCAGCTGGGGACAGGGCGTTTTTGAAAAACTGTTTTTT
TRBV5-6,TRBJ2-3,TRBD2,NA,CASSSSRLAGADTQYF,TGTGCCAGCAGCTCCTCTCGACTAGCGGGGGCAGATACGCAGTATTTT
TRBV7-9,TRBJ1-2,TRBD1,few,CASSSGQGGLYGYTF,TGTGCCAGCAGCTCGGGACAGGGGGGACTCTATGGCTACACCTTC
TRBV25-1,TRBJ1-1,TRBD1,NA,CASSDRQGYTEAFF,TGTGCCAGCAGTGACAGACAGGGCTACACTGAAGCTTTCTTT
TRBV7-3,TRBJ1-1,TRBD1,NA,CASSSDRGLSEAFF,TGTGCCAGCAGCTCCGACAGGGGGTTGTCTGAAGCTTTCTTT
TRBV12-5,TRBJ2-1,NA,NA,CASGYVGRSEQFF,TGTGCTAGTGGTTATGTGGGGCGGTCTGAGCAGTTCTTC
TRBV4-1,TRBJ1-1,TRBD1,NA,CASLPPGGTEAFF,TGCGCCAGTCTCCCTCCAGGGGGCACTGAAGCTTTCTTT
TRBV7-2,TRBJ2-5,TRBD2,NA,CASSSISGGAGETQYF,TGTGCCAGCAGCTCTATTAGCGGGGGGGCCGGGGAGACCCAGTACTTC
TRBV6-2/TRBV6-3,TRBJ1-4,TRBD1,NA,CASSKDRAPSTNEKLFF,TGTGCCAGCAGTAAAGACAGGGCGCCCTCAACTAATGAAAAACTGTTTTTT
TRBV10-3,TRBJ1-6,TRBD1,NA,CAISEEGASSPLHF,TGTGCCATCAGTGAAGAGGGGGCGAGTTCACCCCTCCACTTT
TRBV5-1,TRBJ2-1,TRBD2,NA,CASSPSGGAGKLYNEQFF,TGCGCCAGCAGCCCTAGCGGGGGAGCTGGAAAACTCTACAATGAGCAGTTCTTC
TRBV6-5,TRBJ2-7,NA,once,CASRPTTGSSYEQYF,TGTGCCAGCAGACCCACTACAGGGAGCTCCTACGAGCAGTACTTC
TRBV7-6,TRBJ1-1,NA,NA,CASSLGGWGNTEAFF,TGTGCCAGCAGCTTAGGAGGGTGGGGAAACACTGAAGCTTTCTTT
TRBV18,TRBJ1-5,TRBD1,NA,CASSTTGGLSQPQHF,TGTGCCAGCTCAACGACAGGGGGCCTGAGTCAGCCCCAGCATTTT
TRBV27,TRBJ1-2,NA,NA,CASARVANYGYTF,TGTGCCTCCGCGCGGGTAGCTAACTATGGCTACACCTTC
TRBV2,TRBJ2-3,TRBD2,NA,CASRPTSGGGDTQYF,TGTGCCAGCAGGCCGACTAGCGGGGGTGGGGATACGCAGTATTTT
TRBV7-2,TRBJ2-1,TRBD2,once,CASSNPGLAGVNEQFF,TGTGCCAGCAGCAATCCGGGACTAGCAGGTGTGAATGAGCAGTTCTTC
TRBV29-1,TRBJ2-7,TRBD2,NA,CSVDSGGSYEQYF,TGCAGCGTTGATAGCGGGGGTTCCTACGAGCAGTACTTC
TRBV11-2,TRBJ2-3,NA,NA,CASSLDVGGADTQYF,TGTGCCAGCAGCTTAGACGTGGGCGGGGCAGATACGCAGTATTTT
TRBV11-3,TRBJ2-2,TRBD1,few,CASSPRRQGAGELFF,TGTGCCAGCAGCCCTCGCCGACAGGGTGCCGGGGAGCTGTTTTTT
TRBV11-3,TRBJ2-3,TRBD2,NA,CASSGGLAGGRTDTQYF,TGTGCCAGCAGCGGGGGACTAGCGGGGGGACGCACAGATACGCAGTATTTT
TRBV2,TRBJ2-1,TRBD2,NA,CASRELPLAGANNEQFF,TGTGCCAGCAGGGAACTCCCCCTAGCGGGGGCCAACAATGAGCAGTTCTTC
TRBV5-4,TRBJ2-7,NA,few,CASSSAGTKPYEQYF,TGTGCCAGCAGCTCCGCCGGGACAAAACCCTACGAGCAGTACTTC